The rows below give T cell receptor beta chains drawn from one sample of a study of T cell changes during pregnancy in multiple sclerosis. Assay: immunoSEQ multiplex PCR; the TCRdb copy retains only in-frame clones and omits some. The table lists tens of thousands of clones, about 92% of them singletons, with approximately 0.21% in the top ten. Sequenced material: CD4+ T cells from peripheral blood mononuclear cells, taken in the second trimester of pregnancy. These receptors all stem from a female donor with multiple sclerosis, enrolled in a pregnancy study. Each CDR3 is given with its conserved first and last residue. Each record gives: clone size, J gene, D gene, V gene, CDR3 protein, CDR3 DNA. A D gene is named only where the DNA matches it firmly. Clone size, where shown, is once, few, many, or a class for clones that have expanded.

NA | TRBJ2-7 | TRBD1 | TRBV9 | CASSAGQGQRYEQYF | TGTGCCAGCAGCGCCGGACAGGGGCAGCGCTACGAGCAGTACTTC
NA | TRBJ2-7 | NA | TRBV5-1 | CASSLTTGYEQYF | TGCGCCAGCAGTTTGACGACGGGGTACGAGCAGTACTTC
NA | TRBJ2-3 | TRBD2 | TRBV5-1 | CASSSRPPGGGTDTQYF | TGCGCCAGCAGCTCACGCCCGCCGGGGGGAGGCACAGATACGCAGTATTTT
NA | TRBJ2-5 | TRBD1 | TRBV19 | CATTAGDRGFWGQETQYF | TGTGCCACCACGGCTGGGGACAGGGGCTTCTGGGGCCAAGAGACCCAGTACTTC
NA | TRBJ2-1 | NA | TRBV7-2 | CASSLTRSSVF | TGTGCCAGCAGCTTAACCCGGTCGTCGGTCTTC
NA | TRBJ2-5 | TRBD1 | TRBV29-1 | CSVDGQGGETQYF | TGCAGCGTTGACGGACAGGGAGGAGAGACCCAGTACTTC
NA | TRBJ1-2 | NA | TRBV25-1 | CASSDRGDGYTF | TGTGCCAGCAGTGACCGGGGTGATGGCTACACCTTC
NA | TRBJ2-5 | NA | TRBV28 | CASSLSGQSQETQYF | TGTGCCAGCAGTTTATCCGGACAGAGCCAAGAGACCCAGTACTTC
NA | TRBJ1-2 | TRBD1 | TRBV6-1 | CASSTSGTEYF | TGTGCCAGCAGTACATCCGGGACAGAATACTTC
NA | TRBJ1-2 | NA | TRBV5-8 | CASSLAQQLTGYTF | TGTGCCAGCAGCTTGGCGCAACAGTTGACTGGCTACACCTTC
NA | TRBJ1-4 | NA | TRBV2 | CASSENSNNEKLFF | TGTGCCAGCAGTGAAAACAGCAATAATGAAAAACTGTTTTTT
NA | TRBJ2-2 | NA | TRBV9 | CASSVVDSRGTGELFF | TGTGCCAGCAGCGTAGTTGACAGCCGTGGCACCGGGGAGCTGTTTTTT
NA | TRBJ1-1 | TRBD1 | TRBV7-3 | CASSAFGQGVTEAFF | TGTGCCAGCAGCGCGTTCGGCCAGGGGGTAACTGAAGCTTTCTTT
NA | TRBJ1-5 | TRBD1 | TRBV28 | CASSPTGASNQPQHF | TGTGCCAGCAGCCCGACAGGGGCTAGCAATCAGCCCCAGCATTTT
NA | TRBJ1-2 | NA | TRBV30 | CAWSDPGIRGALGYTF | TGTGCCTGGAGTGACCCCGGTATTCGGGGGGCGCTTGGCTACACCTTC
once | TRBJ1-2 | NA | TRBV6-1 | CASSEGRGSNGYTF | TGTGCCAGCAGTGAAGGGCGGGGTTCCAATGGCTACACCTTC
NA | TRBJ1-6 | NA | TRBV30 | CAWSRTAGSYNSPLHF | TGTGCCTGGAGTCGGACTGCCGGCTCCTATAATTCACCCCTCCACTTT
NA | TRBJ2-7 | TRBD1 | TRBV5-1 | CASRTGAGRYEQYF | TGCGCCAGCAGGACAGGGGCCGGGCGGTACGAGCAGTACTTC
NA | TRBJ1-6 | TRBD1 | TRBV7-9 | CASSPGQGALVNSPLHF | TGTGCCAGCAGCCCCGGACAGGGGGCTTTAGTGAATTCACCCCTCCACTTT
NA | TRBJ2-1 | NA | TRBV9 | CASSEGLERTNEQFF | TGTGCCAGCAGCGAGGGACTGGAGAGGACCAATGAGCAGTTCTTC
NA | TRBJ2-1 | NA | TRBV6-6 | CASSYSMSSNEQFF | TGTGCCAGCAGTTACTCGATGTCTAGCAATGAGCAGTTCTTC
NA | TRBJ2-7 | TRBD2 | TRBV4-1 | CASSPRTSGQTYEQYF | TGCGCCAGCAGCCCTCGGACTAGCGGGCAGACCTACGAGCAGTACTTC
NA | TRBJ2-7 | NA | TRBV29-1 | CSVAQGSYEQYF | TGCAGCGTTGCTCAGGGCAGCTACGAGCAGTACTTC
NA | TRBJ2-1 | NA | TRBV19 | CASSIDRDNEQFF | TGTGCCAGTAGTATAGACCGCGACAATGAGCAGTTCTTC
NA | TRBJ1-4 | TRBD1 | TRBV7-3 | CASSYRQGGANEKLFF | TGTGCCAGCAGCTATAGACAGGGCGGGGCTAATGAAAAACTGTTTTTT
NA | TRBJ2-5 | TRBD2 | TRBV28 | CASSQLAGGRETQYF | TGTGCCAGCAGCCAATTAGCGGGAGGGCGAGAGACCCAGTACTTC
NA | TRBJ2-7 | TRBD1 | TRBV5-1 | CASSLGQGDTYEQYF | TGCGCCAGCAGCTTGGGACAGGGGGACACCTACGAGCAGTACTTC
NA | TRBJ1-1 | NA | TRBV7-9 | CASSFAGNTEAFF | TGTGCCAGCAGCTTTGCAGGAAACACTGAAGCTTTCTTT
NA | TRBJ2-7 | TRBD2 | TRBV5-6 | CASSWGTGGPFYEQYF | TGTGCCAGCAGCTGGGGGACGGGAGGGCCTTTCTACGAGCAGTACTTC
once | TRBJ1-1 | NA | TRBV28 | CASSLIPGDEAFF | TGTGCCAGCAGTTTGATCCCGGGAGATGAAGCTTTCTTT
NA | TRBJ2-2 | TRBD2 | TRBV5-1 | CASSWSGREDTGELFF | TGCGCCAGCAGCTGGAGCGGGAGAGAAGACACCGGGGAGCTGTTTTTT
NA | TRBJ2-7 | NA | TRBV9 | CASSVGGRAGGGHEQYF | TGTGCCAGCAGCGTAGGGGGTAGGGCCGGAGGTGGCCACGAGCAGTACTTC
NA | TRBJ2-1 | TRBD2 | TRBV7-2 | CASSLAGRTSGQFF | TGTGCCAGCAGCTTGGCGGGGCGGACTAGCGGGCAGTTCTTC
NA | TRBJ1-4 | NA | TRBV6-6 | CASSYQVAVGEKLFF | TGTGCCAGCAGTTATCAGGTTGCCGTGGGTGAAAAACTGTTTTTT
NA | TRBJ2-1 | NA | TRBV10-2 | CASSESSLYNEQFF | TGCGCCAGCAGTGAGTCGAGCCTTTACAATGAGCAGTTCTTC
NA | TRBJ1-4 | NA | TRBV5-1 | CASSLLGDEKLFF | TGCGCCAGCAGCTTGCTCGGGGATGAAAAACTGTTTTTT
NA | TRBJ1-1 | NA | TRBV2 | CASAREGTMNTEAFF | TGTGCCAGCGCACGGGAGGGAACTATGAACACTGAAGCTTTCTTT
NA | TRBJ2-5 | TRBD1 | TRBV5-1 | CASRPGTGQETQYF | TGCGCCAGCCGTCCGGGGACAGGTCAAGAGACCCAGTACTTC
NA | TRBJ2-5 | NA | TRBV2 | CASSEALGGTQYF | TGTGCCAGCAGTGAAGCTCTAGGGGGAACCCAGTACTTC
NA | TRBJ2-7 | NA | TRBV30 | CAWSVHRLYEQYF | TGTGCCTGGAGTGTACATCGACTGTACGAGCAGTACTTC
NA | TRBJ1-1 | NA | TRBV6-5 | CASSYRQENTEAFF | TGTGCCAGCAGTTACCGGCAGGAGAACACTGAAGCTTTCTTT
once | TRBJ2-7 | NA | TRBV6-1 | CASIPDWRDPYEQYF | TGTGCCAGCATCCCGGACTGGCGGGACCCCTACGAGCAGTACTTC
NA | TRBJ2-7 | NA | TRBV18 | CASSPLKGGAGEFYEQYF | TGTGCCAGCTCCCCACTCAAAGGGGGGGCAGGGGAGTTTTACGAGCAGTACTTC
NA | TRBJ2-7 | TRBD2 | TRBV11-1 | CASSSLAGGHEQYF | TGTGCCAGCAGTTCACTAGCGGGGGGCCACGAGCAGTACTTC
NA | TRBJ1-1 | NA | TRBV5-1 | CASKRDMNTEAFF | TGCGCCAGCAAGCGGGACATGAACACTGAAGCTTTCTTT